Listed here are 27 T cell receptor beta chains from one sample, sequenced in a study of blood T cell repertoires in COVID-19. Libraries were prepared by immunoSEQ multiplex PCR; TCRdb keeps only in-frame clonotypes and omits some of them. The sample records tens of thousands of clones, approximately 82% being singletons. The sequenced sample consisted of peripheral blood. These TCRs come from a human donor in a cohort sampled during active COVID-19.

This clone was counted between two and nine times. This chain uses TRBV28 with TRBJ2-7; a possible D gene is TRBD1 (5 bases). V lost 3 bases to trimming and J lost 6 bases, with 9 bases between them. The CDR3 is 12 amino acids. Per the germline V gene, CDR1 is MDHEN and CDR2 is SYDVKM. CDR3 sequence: CASSFSGAEQYF. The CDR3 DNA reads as TGTGCCAGCAGTTTTTCTGGGGCCGAGCAGTACTTC.

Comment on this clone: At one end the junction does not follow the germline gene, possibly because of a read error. The CDR3 reads CASSLAPDSQKYF. CDR3 DNA sequence: TGTGCTAGCAGCTTAGCCCCGGACAGTCAGAAGTACTTC. The rearrangement links TRBV7-7 to TRBJ2-5; D possibly corresponds to TRBD1 (6 bases). Germline assignment: CDR1 SSHAT and CDR2 FNYEAQ (reference sequence). The CDR3 is 13 residues long.

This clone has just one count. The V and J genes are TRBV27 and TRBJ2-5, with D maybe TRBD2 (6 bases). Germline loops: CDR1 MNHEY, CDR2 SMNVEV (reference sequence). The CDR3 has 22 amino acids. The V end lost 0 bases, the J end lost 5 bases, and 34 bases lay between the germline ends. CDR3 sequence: CASSLSTRETRRWILLQETQYF. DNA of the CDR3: TGTGCCAGCAGTTTATCAACGAGGGAGACTAGGCGGTGGATACTGCTGCAGGAGACCCAGTACTTC.

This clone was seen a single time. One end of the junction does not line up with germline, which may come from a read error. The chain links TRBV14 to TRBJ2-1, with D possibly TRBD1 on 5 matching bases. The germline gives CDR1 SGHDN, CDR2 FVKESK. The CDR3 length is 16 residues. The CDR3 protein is CASGQVTGLYYNEQFF. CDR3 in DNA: TGTGCCAGCGGCCAAGTAACAGGTCTATACTACAATGAGCAGTTCTTC.

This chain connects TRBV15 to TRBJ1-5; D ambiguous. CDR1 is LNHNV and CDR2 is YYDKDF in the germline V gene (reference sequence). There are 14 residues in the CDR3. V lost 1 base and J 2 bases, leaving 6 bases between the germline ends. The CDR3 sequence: CATSRAVGNQPQHF. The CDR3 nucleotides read TGTGCCACCAGCAGAGCGGTGGGCAATCAGCCCCAGCATTTT.

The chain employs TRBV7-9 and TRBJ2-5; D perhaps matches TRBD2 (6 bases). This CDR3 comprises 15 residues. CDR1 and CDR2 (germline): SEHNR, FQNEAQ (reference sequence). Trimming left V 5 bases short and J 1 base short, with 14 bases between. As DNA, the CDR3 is TGTGCCAGCAGCCCTCTCCGGGGGATCCAAGAGACCCAGTACTTC. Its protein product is CASSPLRGIQETQYF.

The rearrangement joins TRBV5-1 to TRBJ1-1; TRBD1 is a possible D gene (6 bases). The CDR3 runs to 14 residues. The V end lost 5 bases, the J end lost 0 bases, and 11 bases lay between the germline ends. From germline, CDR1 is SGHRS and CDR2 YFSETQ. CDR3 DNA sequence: TGCGCCAGCAGAAGGACAGAAATGAACACTGAAGCTTTCTTT. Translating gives CASRRTEMNTEAFF.

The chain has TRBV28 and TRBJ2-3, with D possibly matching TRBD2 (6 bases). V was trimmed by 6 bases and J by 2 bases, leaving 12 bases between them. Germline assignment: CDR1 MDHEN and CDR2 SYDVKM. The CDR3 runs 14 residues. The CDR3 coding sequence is TGTGCCAGCAGAATTGGCGGGGACACAGATACGCAGTATTTT. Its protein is CASRIGGDTDTQYF.

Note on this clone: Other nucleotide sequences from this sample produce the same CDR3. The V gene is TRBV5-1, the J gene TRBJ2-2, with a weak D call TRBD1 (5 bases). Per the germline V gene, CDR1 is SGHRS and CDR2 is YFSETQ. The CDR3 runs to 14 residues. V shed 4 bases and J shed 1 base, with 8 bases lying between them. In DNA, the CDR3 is TGCGCCAGCAGCCCAGGACAGAACACCGGGGAGCTGTTTTTT. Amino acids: CASSPGQNTGELFF.

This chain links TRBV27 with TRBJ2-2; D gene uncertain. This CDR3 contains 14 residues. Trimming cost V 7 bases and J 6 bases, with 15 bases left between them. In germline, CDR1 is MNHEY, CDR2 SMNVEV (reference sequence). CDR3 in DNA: TGTGCCAGCATGAACGGTGCATACGCCGGGGAGCTGTTTTTT. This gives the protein CASMNGAYAGELFF.

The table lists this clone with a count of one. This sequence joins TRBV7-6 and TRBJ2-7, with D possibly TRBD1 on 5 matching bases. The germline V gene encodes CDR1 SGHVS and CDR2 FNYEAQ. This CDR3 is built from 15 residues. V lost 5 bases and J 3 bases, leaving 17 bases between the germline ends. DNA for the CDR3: TGTGCCAGCAGCGATCCCAGGGTATCCCTCTACGAGCAGTACTTC. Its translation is CASSDPRVSLYEQYF.

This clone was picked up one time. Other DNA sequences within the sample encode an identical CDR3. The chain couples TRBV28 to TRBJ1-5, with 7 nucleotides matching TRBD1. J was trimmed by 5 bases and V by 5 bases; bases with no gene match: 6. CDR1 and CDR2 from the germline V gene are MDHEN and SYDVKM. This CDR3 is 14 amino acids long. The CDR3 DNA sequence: TGTGCCAGCAGTCCAGGGGGTAGGGATCAGCCCCAGCATTTT. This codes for CASSPGGRDQPQHF.

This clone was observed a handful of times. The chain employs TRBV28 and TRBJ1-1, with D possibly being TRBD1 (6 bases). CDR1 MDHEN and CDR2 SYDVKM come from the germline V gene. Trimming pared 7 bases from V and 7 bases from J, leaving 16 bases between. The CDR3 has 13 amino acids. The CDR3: CASTPTGQHEAFF. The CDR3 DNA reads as TGTGCCAGCACTCCCACGGGACAACATGAAGCTTTCTTT.

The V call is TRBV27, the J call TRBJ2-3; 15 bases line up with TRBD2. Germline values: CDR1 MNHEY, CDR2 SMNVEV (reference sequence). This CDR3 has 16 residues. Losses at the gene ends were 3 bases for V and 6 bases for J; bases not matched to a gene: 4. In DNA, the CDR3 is TGTGCCAGCAGTTTGGGACTAGCGGGGGGAGCGGATACGCAGTATTTT. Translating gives CASSLGLAGGADTQYF.

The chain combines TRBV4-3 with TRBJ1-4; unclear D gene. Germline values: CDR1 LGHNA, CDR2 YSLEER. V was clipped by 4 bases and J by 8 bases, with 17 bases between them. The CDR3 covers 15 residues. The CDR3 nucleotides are TGCGCCAGCAGCCCCCAACTCTCCCGAATAGAAAAACTGTTTTTT. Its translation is CASSPQLSRIEKLFF.

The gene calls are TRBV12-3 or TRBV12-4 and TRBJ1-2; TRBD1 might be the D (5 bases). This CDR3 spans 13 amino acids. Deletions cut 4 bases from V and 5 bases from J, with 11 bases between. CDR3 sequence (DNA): TGTGCCAGCAGTTCGACAGATAAATATGGCTACACCTTC. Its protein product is CASSSTDKYGYTF.

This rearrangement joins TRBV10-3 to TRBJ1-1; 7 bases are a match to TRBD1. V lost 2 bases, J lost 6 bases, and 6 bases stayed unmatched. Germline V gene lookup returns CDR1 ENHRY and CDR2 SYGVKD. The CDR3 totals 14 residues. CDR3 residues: CAISEDRAVPEAFF. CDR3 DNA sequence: TGTGCCATCAGTGAGGACAGGGCCGTTCCTGAAGCTTTCTTT.

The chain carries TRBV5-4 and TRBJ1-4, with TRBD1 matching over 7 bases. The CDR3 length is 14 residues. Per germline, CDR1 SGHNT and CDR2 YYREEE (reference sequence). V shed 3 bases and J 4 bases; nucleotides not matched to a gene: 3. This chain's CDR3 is CASSWDSNNEKLFF. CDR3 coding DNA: TGTGCCAGCAGCTGGGACAGTAATAATGAAAAACTGTTTTTT.

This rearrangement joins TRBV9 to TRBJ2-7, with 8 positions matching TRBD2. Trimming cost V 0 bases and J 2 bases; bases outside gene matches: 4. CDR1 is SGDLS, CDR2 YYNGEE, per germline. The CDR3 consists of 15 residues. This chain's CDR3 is CASSVGVAGTYEQYF. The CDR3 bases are TGTGCCAGCAGCGTAGGAGTAGCGGGGACCTACGAGCAGTACTTC.

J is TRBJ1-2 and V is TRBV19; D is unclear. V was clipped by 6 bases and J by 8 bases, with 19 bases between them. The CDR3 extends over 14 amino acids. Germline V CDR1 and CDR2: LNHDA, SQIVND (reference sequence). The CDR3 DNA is TGTGCCAGTAGCCCCACCCCGCCTATGAGGGGCTACACCTTC. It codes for CASSPTPPMRGYTF.

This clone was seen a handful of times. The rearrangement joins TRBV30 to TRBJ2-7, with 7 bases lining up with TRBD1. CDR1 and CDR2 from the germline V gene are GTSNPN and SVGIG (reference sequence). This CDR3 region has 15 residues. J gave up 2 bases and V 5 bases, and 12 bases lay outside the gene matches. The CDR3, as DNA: TGTGCCTGGGCCCAAAAGGGGGCCTTGGCCTACGAGCAGTACTTC. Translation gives CAWAQKGALAYEQYF.

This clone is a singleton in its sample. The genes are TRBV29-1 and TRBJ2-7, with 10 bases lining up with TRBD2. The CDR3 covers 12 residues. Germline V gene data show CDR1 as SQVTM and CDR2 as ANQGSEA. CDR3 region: CSATSGSYEQYF. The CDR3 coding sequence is TGCAGTGCGACTAGCGGGTCCTACGAGCAGTACTTC.

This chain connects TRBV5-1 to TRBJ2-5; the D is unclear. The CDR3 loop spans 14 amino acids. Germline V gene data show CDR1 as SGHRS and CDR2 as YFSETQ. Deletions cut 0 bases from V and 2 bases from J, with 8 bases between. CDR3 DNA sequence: TGCGCCAGCAGCTTGGTCCCCCAACAAGAGACCCAGTACTTC. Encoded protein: CASSLVPQQETQYF.

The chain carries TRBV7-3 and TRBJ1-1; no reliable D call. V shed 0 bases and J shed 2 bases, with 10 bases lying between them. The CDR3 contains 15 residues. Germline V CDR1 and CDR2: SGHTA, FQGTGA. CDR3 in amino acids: CASSLTSSSNTEAFF. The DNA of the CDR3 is TGTGCCAGCAGCTTAACGTCGAGCTCCAACACTGAAGCTTTCTTT.

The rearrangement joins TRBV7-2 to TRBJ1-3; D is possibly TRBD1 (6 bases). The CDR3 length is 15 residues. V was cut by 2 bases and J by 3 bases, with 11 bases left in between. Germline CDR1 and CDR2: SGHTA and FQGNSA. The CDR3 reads CASSLPQGNGNTIYF. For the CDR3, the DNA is TGTGCCAGCAGCTTACCGCAGGGGAATGGAAACACCATATATTTT.

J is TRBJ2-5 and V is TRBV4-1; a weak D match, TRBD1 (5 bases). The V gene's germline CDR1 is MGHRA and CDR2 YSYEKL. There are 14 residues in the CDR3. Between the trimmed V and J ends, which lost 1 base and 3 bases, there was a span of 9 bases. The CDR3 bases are TGCGCCAGCAGCCAAGTGCCAGGGAAAGAGACCCAGTACTTC. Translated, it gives CASSQVPGKETQYF.

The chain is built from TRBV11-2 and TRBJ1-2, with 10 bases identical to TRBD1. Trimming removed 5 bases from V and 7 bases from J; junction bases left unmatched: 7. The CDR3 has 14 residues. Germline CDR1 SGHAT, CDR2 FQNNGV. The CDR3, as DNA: TGTGCCAGCAGCACCGACAGGGGGCGCATTGGCTACACCTTC. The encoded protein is CASSTDRGRIGYTF. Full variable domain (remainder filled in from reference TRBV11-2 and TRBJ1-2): EAGVAQSPRYKIIEKRQSVAFWCNPISGHATLYWYQQILGQGPKLLIQFQNNGVVDDSQLPKDRFSAERLKGVDSTLKIQPAKLEDSAVYLCASSTDRGRIGYTFGSGTRLTVV.